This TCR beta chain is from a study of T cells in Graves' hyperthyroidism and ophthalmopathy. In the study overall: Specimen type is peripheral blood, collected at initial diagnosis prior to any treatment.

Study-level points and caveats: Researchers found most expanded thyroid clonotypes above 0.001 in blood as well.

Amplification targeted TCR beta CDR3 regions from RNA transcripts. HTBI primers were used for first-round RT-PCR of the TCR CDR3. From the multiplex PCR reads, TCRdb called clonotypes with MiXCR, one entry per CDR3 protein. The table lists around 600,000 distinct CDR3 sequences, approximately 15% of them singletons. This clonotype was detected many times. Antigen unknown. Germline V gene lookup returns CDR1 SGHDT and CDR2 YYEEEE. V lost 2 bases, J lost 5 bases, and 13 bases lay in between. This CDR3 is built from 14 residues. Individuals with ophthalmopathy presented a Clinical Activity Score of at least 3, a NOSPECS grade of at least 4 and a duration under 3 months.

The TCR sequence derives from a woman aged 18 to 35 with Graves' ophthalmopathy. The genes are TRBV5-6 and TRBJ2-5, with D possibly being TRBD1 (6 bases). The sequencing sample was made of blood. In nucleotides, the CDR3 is TGTGCCAGCAGCTTACCCACAGGGTCCGAGACCCAGTACTTC. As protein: CASSLPTGSETQYF.